The 30 T cell receptor beta chains below all came from one sample that was sequenced in a study of blood T cell repertoires in COVID-19. TCRdb's table, derived via immunoSEQ multiplex PCR, lists solely in-frame clones and lacks some. The data contain 300,000 or so clones, approximately 92% of them singletons. The specimen sequenced was PBMCs or T cells enriched from blood (not recorded which). Receptor source: a woman in her thirties who had recovered from COVID-19.

This clone appeared once. The chain links TRBV4-3 to TRBJ2-5; 7 bases fit TRBD1. V was pared by 1 base and J by 4 bases, with 0 bases of the junction left unmatched. The germline V gene has CDR1 LGHNA and CDR2 YSLEER. The CDR3 is 13 amino acids. The DNA for the CDR3 is TGCGCCAGCAGCCAAGGACAGGGAGAGACCCAGTACTTC. Translation: CASSQGQGETQYF.

This clone came up a few times. The V gene is TRBV28, the J gene TRBJ1-2; TRBD1 matches at 9 bases. Germline trimming cut 7 bases from V and 8 bases from J; bases unmatched to any gene: 5. From germline, CDR1 is MDHEN and CDR2 SYDVKM. The CDR3 is 12 residues long. The CDR3 loop is CASNTGGEGYTF. As DNA, the CDR3 is TGTGCCAGCAACACAGGGGGCGAGGGCTACACCTTC.

The gene calls are TRBV28 and TRBJ1-2, with 7 positions matching TRBD1. The V gene's germline CDR1 is MDHEN and CDR2 SYDVKM. With V trimmed by 3 bases and J by 4 bases, 8 bases remained unmatched. CDR3 length: 15 amino acids. The CDR3: CASSFGVGQTYGYTF. The CDR3 nucleotides read TGTGCCAGCAGTTTCGGGGTGGGACAGACCTATGGCTACACCTTC.

The J gene is TRBJ2-5, the V gene TRBV28; D unresolved. This CDR3 spans 12 amino acids. The germline gives CDR1 MDHEN, CDR2 SYDVKM. V lost 7 bases and J 5 bases, leaving 11 bases between the germline ends. This CDR3 is CASTSISETQYF. The DNA of the CDR3 is TGTGCCAGCACCTCTATCTCGGAGACCCAGTACTTC.

The chain combines TRBV21-1 with TRBJ2-1; the table's D gene call, TRBD2, was not cross checked with the DNA. TRBV21-1 is noted as a pseudogene. The CDR3 consists of 13 residues. CDR3 sequence (DNA): TGTGCCAGCCTCGAGTTAACTTACAATGAGCAGTTCTTC. As protein: CASLELTYNEQFF.

The chain employs TRBV7-3 and TRBJ2-2; 11 bases are a match to TRBD1. This CDR3 comprises 15 residues. Germline V lookup: CDR1 SGHTA, CDR2 FQGTGA. J was trimmed by 7 bases and V by 0 bases; bases with no gene match: 1. DNA for the CDR3: TGTGCCAGCAGCTTAACGGGACAGGGGGTCGGGGAGCTGTTTTTT. Encoded protein: CASSLTGQGVGELFF.

The chain has TRBV4-3 and TRBJ2-1; D is uncertain. The CDR3 length is 13 residues. Trimming cost V 0 bases and J 10 bases, with 10 bases left between them. The germline V gene encodes CDR1 LGHNA and CDR2 YSLEER. The CDR3, as DNA: TGCGCCAGCAGCCAAGATACGACTTACGAGCAGTTCTTC. Its translation is CASSQDTTYEQFF.

The gene calls are TRBV28 and TRBJ1-1, with 10 positions matching TRBD1. Germline-derived CDR1 and CDR2 are MDHEN and SYDVKM. The CDR3 length is 16 residues. With V trimmed by 8 bases and J by 4 bases, 13 bases remained unmatched. Written as DNA, the CDR3 is TGTGCCAGCCGACACCTGACAGGGGGCCGGAGCACTGAAGCTTTCTTT. Amino acid sequence: CASRHLTGGRSTEAFF.

The V call is TRBV6-1, the J call TRBJ1-3; 9 nucleotides match TRBD1. CDR3 length: 19 amino acids. The J segment lost 0 bases and the V segment lost 2 bases, leaving 11 bases of the junction unmatched. Germline CDR1 and CDR2: MNHNS and SASEGT. The CDR3 reads CASSEFGVDRGFSGNTIYF. CDR3 nucleotide sequence: TGTGCCAGCAGTGAATTTGGGGTTGACAGGGGGTTCTCTGGAAACACCATATATTTT.

The gene calls are TRBV27 and TRBJ2-3, with 14 bases aligning to TRBD2. V lost 4 bases to trimming and J lost 5 bases; unmatched junction nucleotides: 5. Germline CDR1 reads MNHEY; CDR2 reads SMNVEV (reference sequence). The CDR3 is 16 amino acids. CDR3 protein: CASSSGLAGEEDTQYF. As DNA, the CDR3 is TGTGCCAGCAGTTCGGGACTAGCGGGGGAGGAAGATACGCAGTATTTT.

The genes are TRBV6-5 and TRBJ2-4, with 10 bases identical to TRBD1. The CDR3 totals 13 residues. Trimming at V came to 5 bases and at J to 7 bases, leaving 2 bases not matched to a gene. Germline lookup yields CDR1 MNHEY and CDR2 SVGAGI. Here the CDR3 DNA reads TGTGCCAGCAGTCCGACAGGGGGCAACATTCAGTACTTC. Encoded protein: CASSPTGGNIQYF.

This chain connects TRBV25-1 to TRBJ1-1; 7 positions match TRBD1. V shed 4 bases and J 0 bases; nucleotides not matched to a gene: 5. Germline loops: CDR1 MGHDK, CDR2 SYGVNS. CDR3 size: 15 residues. Here the CDR3 reads CASSAWDSLNTEAFF. The CDR3 nucleotides are TGTGCCAGCAGTGCTTGGGACAGCTTGAACACTGAAGCTTTCTTT.

A single count supports this clone. The rearrangement joins TRBV27 to TRBJ1-1, with 7 positions matching TRBD1. The length of the CDR3 is 15 residues. V was clipped by 4 bases and J by 3 bases; unmatched bases: 8. Germline V gives CDR1 MNHEY, CDR2 SMNVEV (reference sequence). CDR3: CASSSAYTGDTEAFF. CDR3 DNA: TGTGCCAGCAGTTCCGCCTACACAGGGGACACTGAAGCTTTCTTT.

The chain couples TRBV12-3 or TRBV12-4 to TRBJ2-1; D is unclear. The length of the CDR3 is 13 residues. Trimming removed 6 bases from V and 8 bases from J, with 14 bases in between. CDR3 protein: CASSRRHGDEQFF. The CDR3 coding sequence is TGTGCCAGCAGCCGTCGACACGGTGATGAGCAGTTCTTC.

The chain employs TRBV3-1 (or the pseudogene TRBV3-2) and TRBJ1-1; D ambiguous. Trimming took 0 bases from V and 5 from J, leaving 13 bases between them. Germline V gene data show CDR1 as LGHDT and CDR2 as YNNKEL (reference sequence). The CDR3 sequence is 15 residues long. CDR3 DNA: TGTGCCAGCAGCCAAGATCGGAACAGCGGAACTGAAGCTTTCTTT. This gives the protein CASSQDRNSGTEAFF.

This rearrangement joins TRBV28 to TRBJ1-2, with D possibly TRBD1 on 5 matching bases. CDR1 is MDHEN and CDR2 is SYDVKM in the germline V gene. The V and J ends lost 2 bases and 3 bases respectively, with 10 bases between them. There are 14 residues in the CDR3. CDR3 sequence (DNA): TGTGCCAGCAGTTTAACGGGGGGTGACTATGGCTACACCTTC. It encodes CASSLTGGDYGYTF.

This chain uses TRBV4-3 with TRBJ1-2, with 10 bases matching TRBD1. Unmatched junction bases numbered 2, after V lost 3 bases and J lost 7 bases. The CDR3 runs 13 residues. Germline V gene sequence: CDR1 LGHNA, CDR2 YSLEER. CDR3 region: CASSQGQGTGYTF. The CDR3 nucleotides read TGCGCCAGCAGCCAGGGACAGGGGACTGGCTACACCTTC.

This clone was counted a few times. This chain links TRBV28 with TRBJ2-1; 9 bases align to TRBD2. The CDR3 is 16 amino acids. The trim removed 5 bases at V and 5 bases at J, leaving 10 bases unmatched. Per the germline V gene, CDR1 is MDHEN and CDR2 is SYDVKM. As DNA, the CDR3 is TGTGCCAGCAGTCCATATAGCGGGAGTTCCCACAATGAGCAGTTCTTC. It yields the protein CASSPYSGSSHNEQFF.

The chain carries TRBV28 and TRBJ1-6; D is possibly TRBD1 (5 bases). Germline V gene lookup returns CDR1 MDHEN and CDR2 SYDVKM. The CDR3 sequence is 16 residues long. V lost 1 base and J lost 10, with 17 bases in between. Here the CDR3 reads CASSLLAGKGRSPLHF. The CDR3 nucleotides are TGTGCCAGCAGTTTATTGGCAGGGAAGGGTCGGTCACCCCTCCACTTT.

The genes are TRBV19 and TRBJ2-1; 7 positions agree with TRBD2. This CDR3 has 15 amino acids. The junction had 10 bases not matched to a gene; V was cut back by 4 bases and J by 7 bases. The germline gives CDR1 LNHDA, CDR2 SQIVND (reference sequence). The CDR3 region is CASSTPAGLWNEQFF. CDR3 in DNA: TGTGCCAGTAGTACTCCAGCGGGATTGTGGAATGAGCAGTTCTTC.

The chain combines TRBV3-1 (or the pseudogene TRBV3-2) with TRBJ1-1; 9 positions match TRBD1. The CDR3 is 14 amino acids. Germline V gene sequence: CDR1 LGHDT, CDR2 YNNKEL (reference sequence). V shed 0 bases and J 13 bases; nucleotides not matched to a gene: 9. The CDR3 loop reads CASSQDTGGASGFF. The CDR3 DNA reads as TGTGCCAGCAGCCAAGATACAGGGGGCGCATCGGGTTTCTTT.

The chain has TRBV14 and TRBJ2-5, with TRBD1 matching over 10 bases. The CDR3 extends over 14 amino acids. CDR1 and CDR2 (germline): SGHDN, FVKESK. The ends lost 6 bases at V and 3 bases at J; junction bases unmatched: 4. CDR3 sequence: CASSWDRGKETQYF. CDR3 DNA sequence: TGTGCCAGCAGTTGGGACAGGGGAAAAGAGACCCAGTACTTC.

This rearrangement joins TRBV18 to TRBJ2-1, with 9 bases fitting TRBD2. In germline, CDR1 is KGHSH, CDR2 LQKENI. This CDR3 is built from 15 residues. V dropped 2 bases and J dropped 6; count of bases not matched to a gene: 5. The CDR3 loop reads CASSPSSGRINEQFF. The CDR3 DNA reads TGTGCCAGCTCACCATCCAGCGGGAGGATCAATGAGCAGTTCTTC. Supplemented by reference TRBV18 and TRBJ2-1, the full variable domain reads NAGVMQNPRHLVRRRGQEARLRCSPMKGHSHVYWYRQLPEEGLKFMVYLQKENIIDESGMPKERFSAEFPKEGPSILRIQQVVRGDSAAYFCASSPSSGRINEQFFGPGTRLTVL.

CDR3 DNA: TGCAGCGTTTCCGGGACTACTATTAAAGATACGCAGTATTTT. Amino acids: CSVSGTTIKDTQYF. The chain is built from TRBV29-1 and TRBJ2-3, with 7 bases fitting TRBD2. The germline CDR1 and CDR2 sequences are SQVTM and ANQGSEA. The CDR3 runs 14 residues. V gave up 5 bases and J gave up 5 bases; unmatched junction bases: 10.

This chain connects TRBV12-3 or TRBV12-4 to TRBJ1-1; D is undetermined. The CDR3 is 13 amino acids. Trimming cost V 5 bases and J 1 base, with 8 bases left between them. CDR3 coding DNA: TGTGCCAGCAGTAGAACTCAGAACACTGAAGCTTTCTTT. It codes for CASSRTQNTEAFF.

CDR3 sequence (DNA): TGCGCCAGCAGTCGGCCAGAAGCGGGAGGGGTCCACGAGCAGTACTTC. Translation gives CASSRPEAGGVHEQYF. The genes are TRBV5-1 and TRBJ2-7, with 10 bases lining up with TRBD2. J lost 5 bases, V lost 5 bases, and 13 bases had no gene match. Germline lookup yields CDR1 SGHRS and CDR2 YFSETQ. The length of the CDR3 is 16 residues.

The gene calls are TRBV27 and TRBJ2-3, with 10 bases that match TRBD2. In germline, CDR1 is MNHEY, CDR2 SMNVEV (reference sequence). V trimming: 5 bases; J trimming: 0 bases; junction bases outside the gene matches: 8. The CDR3 has 17 amino acids. CDR3 nucleotide sequence: TGTGCCAGCAGTCCGCCCGGGACTAGCGTAAGCACAGATACGCAGTATTTT. As protein: CASSPPGTSVSTDTQYF.

CDR3 residues: CASSFGDRGRTEAFF. The CDR3 bases are TGTGCCAGCAGCTTTGGGGACAGGGGTAGGACTGAAGCTTTCTTT. This chain uses TRBV5-4 with TRBJ1-1, with 10 bases lining up with TRBD1. Germline CDR1 is SGHNT and CDR2 is YYREEE (reference sequence). The CDR3 is 15 residues long. With V trimmed by 2 bases and J by 5 bases, 6 bases remained unmatched.

The V call is TRBV28, the J call TRBJ2-1, with 7 bases that match TRBD1. The CDR3 loop spans 16 amino acids. Trimming removed 6 bases from V and 1 base from J; junction bases left unmatched: 9. Germline CDR1 is MDHEN and CDR2 is SYDVKM. The CDR3 spells CASRPNWGQSYNEQFF. The CDR3 bases are TGTGCCAGCAGGCCTAATTGGGGACAGTCCTACAATGAGCAGTTCTTC.

The V and J genes are TRBV28 and TRBJ2-3; TRBD2 matches 7 bases. This CDR3 has 20 residues. The germline V gene encodes CDR1 MDHEN and CDR2 SYDVKM. After removal of 5 bases from V and 0 bases from J, the junction contained 20 bases not matched to a gene. This chain's CDR3 is CASSPSAGTSLLSSTDTQYF. The CDR3 DNA follows: TGTGCCAGCAGTCCCTCAGCGGGAACTTCATTATTGTCTAGCACAGATACGCAGTATTTT. Based on the CDR3 plus reference TRBV28 and TRBJ2-3, the full variable domain is DVKVTQSSRYLVKRTGEKVFLECVQDMDHENMFWYRQDPGLGLRLIYFSYDVKMKEKGDIPEGYSVSREKKERFSLILESASTNQTSMYLCASSPSAGTSLLSSTDTQYFGPGTRLTVL.